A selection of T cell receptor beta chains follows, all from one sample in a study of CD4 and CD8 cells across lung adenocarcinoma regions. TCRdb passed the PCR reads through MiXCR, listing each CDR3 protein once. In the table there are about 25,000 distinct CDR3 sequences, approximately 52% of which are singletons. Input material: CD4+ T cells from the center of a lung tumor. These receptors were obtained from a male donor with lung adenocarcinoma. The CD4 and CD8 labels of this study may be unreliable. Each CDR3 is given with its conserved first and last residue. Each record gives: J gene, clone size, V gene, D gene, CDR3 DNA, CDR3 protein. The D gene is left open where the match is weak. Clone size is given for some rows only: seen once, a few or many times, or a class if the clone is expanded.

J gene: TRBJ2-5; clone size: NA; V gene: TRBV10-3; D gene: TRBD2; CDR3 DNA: TGTGCCGCGGGGCGAGGAGCGGGAGGCCGAGATACCCAGTACTTC; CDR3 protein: CAAGRGAGGRDTQYF
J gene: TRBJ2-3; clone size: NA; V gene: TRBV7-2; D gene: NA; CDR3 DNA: TGTGCCAGCAGCTTCATAGAGGGTACGCAGTATTTT; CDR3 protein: CASSFIEGTQYF
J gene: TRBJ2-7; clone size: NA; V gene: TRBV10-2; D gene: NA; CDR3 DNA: TGCGCCAGGGGGCTAGTTGCTGACGACACGCAGTACTTC; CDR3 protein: CARGLVADDTQYF
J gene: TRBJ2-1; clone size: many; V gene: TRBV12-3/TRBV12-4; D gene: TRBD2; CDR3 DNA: TGTGCCAGCAGTTTCTCCGGACTAGCGGGAGAGGATGGTGAGCAGTTCTTC; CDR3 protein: CASSFSGLAGEDGEQFF
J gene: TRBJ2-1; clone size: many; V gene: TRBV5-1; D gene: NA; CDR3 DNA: TGCGCCAGCAGCTTGTTCGGTGAGCAGTTCTTC; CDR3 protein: CASSLFGEQFF
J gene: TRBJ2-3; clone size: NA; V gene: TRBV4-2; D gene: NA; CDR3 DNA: TGTGCCAGCAGCCAAGAGGGGGCGAGCGCCAAAAACATGCAGTATTTT; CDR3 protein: CASSQEGASAKNMQYF
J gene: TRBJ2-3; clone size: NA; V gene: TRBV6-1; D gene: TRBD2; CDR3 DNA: TGTGCCAGCAGTGAACTGTCCGCTAGCGGGAGTTTGGCAGATACGCAGTATTTT; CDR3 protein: CASSELSASGSLADTQYF
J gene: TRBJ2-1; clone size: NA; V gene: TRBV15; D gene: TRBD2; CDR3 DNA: TGTGCCACCAGCAGAGAAAAAGCGGGAGATGAGCAGTTCTTC; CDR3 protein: CATSREKAGDEQFF
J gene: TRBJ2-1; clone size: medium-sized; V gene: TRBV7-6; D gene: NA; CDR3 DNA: TGTGCCAGCAGCTTACTTCTGGGTGAGCAGTTCTTC; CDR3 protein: CASSLLLGEQFF
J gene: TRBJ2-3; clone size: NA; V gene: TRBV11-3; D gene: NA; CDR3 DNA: TGTGCCAGCAGCCTCAGACAGGCGGGGGCAGATACGCAGTATTTT; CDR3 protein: CASSLRQAGADTQYF